This TCR beta chain was captured in a study of T-cell memory formation after mild COVID-19. Trimming left V 3 bases short and J 3 bases short, with 14 bases between. Germline CDR1 and CDR2: LGHNA and YSLEER. The CDR3 has 16 amino acids. TCRdb re-called the 5' RACE reads with MiXCR, one entry per CDR3 protein. The top ten hold roughly 24% of the sample, which has under 350,000 distinct CDR3 sequences, around 15% seen once. This clonotype was observed a few times. This sequence originates from a man between 18 and 35 years old who had mild COVID-19 (a few samples of this study predate the infection). Cell type and time point are not known. Input material: PBMCs or a T cell subset sorted from them (not recorded which). The chain links TRBV4-3 to TRBJ2-2; D is unclear. CDR3 loop: CASSQGYPDDTGELFF. The DNA of the CDR3 is TGCGCCAGCAGCCAGGGGTACCCAGACGACACCGGGGAGCTGTTTTTT.